The present T cell receptor beta chain was sequenced within a study of OX40 agonist ivuxolimab in advanced cancers. Broader study findings: Relatively little clonal expansion, among the lowest observed, appeared in partial responders at 0.1-3.0 mg/kg. On average, CD8+ T cells showed a greater number of expanded clones than CD4+.

Here immunoSEQ multiplex PCR was the method, and the copy in TCRdb shows in-frame clones only, minus some. The data hold 61,000 or so clones, with roughly four fifths observed a single time. Of note for this clone: The antigen remains unidentified.

The CDR3 loop spans 13 amino acids. Trimming took off 2 bases at V and 2 bases at J, with 4 bases between the two ends. The germline V gene encodes CDR1 ENHRY and CDR2 SYGVKD. This TCR was recovered from an adult with an advanced solid tumor such as melanoma, head and neck, liver or kidney cancer. The specimen was CD4+ or CD8+ T cells sorted from blood, collected in a trial of the OX40 agonist ivuxolimab. This sequence joins TRBV10-3 and TRBJ2-1; D gene uncertain. As DNA, the CDR3 is TGTGCCATCAGTGAGAGCGCCTACAATGAGCAGTTCTTC. It specifies CAISESAYNEQFF.